One and the same sample provided the 23 T cell receptor beta chains below, sequenced in a study of T cell responses to AZD1222 COVID-19 vaccine. Clones were sequenced by immunoSEQ multiplex PCR, and TCRdb holds only the in-frame ones, with some missing. The table lists some 150,000 clones, around 90% of them singletons. This material consisted of peripheral blood, taken on day 0 of AZD1222 vaccination. Receptor source: an adult in good health.

V gene TRBV4-3 combines with J gene TRBJ2-3, with 13 bases lining up with TRBD2. The V gene's germline CDR1 is LGHNA and CDR2 YSLEER. The junction had 4 bases not matched to a gene; V was cut back by 0 bases and J by 13 bases. The CDR3 has 14 residues. The CDR3 DNA reads as TGCGCCAGCAGCCAAGATGGTACTAGCGGGGGGGAGTATTTT. Translating it yields CASSQDGTSGGEYF.

J is TRBJ2-2 and V is TRBV11-2; D remains ambiguous. Germline assignment: CDR1 SGHAT and CDR2 FQNNGV. The V end lost 1 base, the J end lost 5 bases, and 2 bases lay between the germline ends. This CDR3 comprises 12 residues. CDR3 loop: CASSLGTGELFF. Here the CDR3 DNA reads TGTGCCAGCAGCTTAGGGACCGGGGAGCTGTTTTTT.

The rearrangement uses TRBV11-2 and TRBJ2-2; D is possibly TRBD2 (5 bases). Germline CDR1 and CDR2: SGHAT and FQNNGV. V lost 5 bases and J 3 bases, leaving 10 bases between the germline ends. There are 14 residues in the CDR3. DNA for the CDR3: TGTGCCAGCAGCCCCGGGATATACACCGGGGAGCTGTTTTTT. Encoded protein: CASSPGIYTGELFF.

J is TRBJ1-5 and V is TRBV19; weak D call: TRBD1 (6 bases). This CDR3 is 15 amino acids long. Germline V CDR1 and CDR2: LNHDA, SQIVND (reference sequence). The germline V and J ends were trimmed by 3 bases and 9 bases, with 18 bases remaining between them. Here the CDR3 reads CASSIVQGITRPQHF. As DNA, the CDR3 is TGTGCCAGTAGTATCGTACAGGGAATAACGCGGCCCCAGCATTTT.

The chain couples TRBV5-6 to TRBJ1-2, with TRBD1 matching over 7 bases. Germline CDR1 reads SGHDT; CDR2 reads YYEEEE. This CDR3 has 15 amino acids. With V trimmed by 0 bases and J by 8 bases, 10 bases remained unmatched. CDR3 DNA: TGTGCCAGCAGCTTGGATATGGTAGGGGGCGAGGGCTACACCTTC. Protein product: CASSLDMVGGEGYTF.

The chain couples TRBV4-3 to TRBJ2-3; 7 nucleotides line up with TRBD2. This CDR3 region has 16 residues. The J segment lost 2 bases and the V segment lost 2 bases, leaving 7 bases of the junction unmatched. In germline, CDR1 is LGHNA, CDR2 YSLEER. In DNA, the CDR3 is TGCGCCAGCAGCCAAAGGGGCGGGAGTACCACAGATACGCAGTATTTT. The encoded protein is CASSQRGGSTTDTQYF.

This chain connects TRBV6-5 to TRBJ2-5, with TRBD2 matching over 8 bases. Trimming at V came to 5 bases and at J to 5 bases, leaving 7 bases not matched to a gene. Germline CDR1 MNHEY, CDR2 SVGAGI. The CDR3 totals 14 residues. CDR3 DNA: TGTGCCAGCAGTATCCGGGGGGGCCGGGAGACCCAGTACTTC. Translated, it gives CASSIRGGRETQYF.

The chain carries TRBV19 and TRBJ1-6; 10 nucleotides agree with TRBD1. Trimming at V came to 4 bases and at J to 7 bases, leaving 7 bases not matched to a gene. CDR3 length: 16 amino acids. Per the germline V gene, CDR1 is LNHDA and CDR2 is SQIVND (reference sequence). The CDR3 reads CASSRQSGQGNSPLHF. The CDR3 DNA reads as TGTGCCAGTAGTAGACAATCGGGACAGGGGAATTCACCCCTCCACTTT.

This chain uses TRBV28 with TRBJ2-7; TRBD2 matches at 7 bases. The V gene end was trimmed by 3 bases and the J gene end by 0 bases; junction bases not matched to a gene: 11. CDR1 MDHEN and CDR2 SYDVKM come from the germline V gene. This CDR3 has 17 residues. CDR3 nucleotide sequence: TGTGCCAGCAGTTTCTTGAGTAGCGGGTTTTTCTCCTACGAGCAGTACTTC. Translated, it gives CASSFLSSGFFSYEQYF.

The J gene is TRBJ2-7, the V gene TRBV7-2; a possible D gene is TRBD1 (5 bases). Germline CDR1 reads SGHTA; CDR2 reads FQGNSA. This CDR3 region has 17 residues. The germline V and J ends were trimmed by 2 bases and 4 bases, with 21 bases remaining between them. The CDR3 coding sequence is TGTGCCAGCAGCTTATGGGATGGCAGGGCGAATCAGTACGAGCAGTACTTC. This encodes CASSLWDGRANQYEQYF. The full variable domain, completed using reference TRBV7-2 and TRBJ2-7, is GAGVSQSPSNKVTEKGKDVELRCDPISGHTALYWYRQSLGQGLEFLIYFQGNSAPDKSGLPSDRFSAERTGGSVSTLTIQRTQQEDSAVYLCASSLWDGRANQYEQYFGPGTRLTVT.

This rearrangement joins TRBV20-1 to TRBJ2-3; no firm D call. This CDR3 comprises 10 residues. The V end lost 3 bases, the J end lost 8 bases, and 6 bases lay between the germline ends. In germline, CDR1 is DFQATT, CDR2 SNEGSKA (reference sequence). The CDR3 DNA is TGCAGTGCTAGCCGGGCTACGCAGTATTTT. This sequence encodes CSASRATQYF.

The gene calls are TRBV11-2 and TRBJ2-7; a possible D gene is TRBD1 (6 bases). V was clipped by 4 bases and J by 1 base, with 14 bases between them. Germline V gene lookup returns CDR1 SGHAT and CDR2 FQNNGV. CDR3 length equals 15 residues. CDR3 bases: TGTGCCAGCAGCTCCTCAGGGGTAGGGTCCTACGAGCAGTACTTC. Translated, it gives CASSSSGVGSYEQYF.

The chain recombines TRBV27 with TRBJ2-5, with a possible D match to TRBD1 (6 bases). The germline V and J ends were trimmed by 6 bases and 4 bases, with 15 bases remaining between them. The CDR3 extends over 14 amino acids. CDR1 MNHEY and CDR2 SMNVEV come from the germline V gene (reference sequence). The CDR3 reads CASSHRVEVETQYF. As DNA, the CDR3 is TGTGCCAGCAGCCACAGGGTCGAGGTAGAGACCCAGTACTTC.

This clone was recorded only once. The chain carries TRBV7-3 and TRBJ2-1; 8 nucleotides align to TRBD2. This CDR3 has 15 residues. The J segment lost 1 base and the V segment lost 6 bases, leaving 5 bases of the junction unmatched. The germline V gene encodes CDR1 SGHTA and CDR2 FQGTGA. The CDR3 spells CASSSAGGSYNEQFF. CDR3 DNA: TGTGCCAGCAGTTCGGCGGGAGGATCCTACAATGAGCAGTTCTTC. The whole variable domain, filled in from reference TRBV7-3 and TRBJ2-1, reads GAGVSQTPSNKVTEKGKYVELRCDPISGHTALYWYRQSLGQGPEFLIYFQGTGAADDSGLPNDRFFAVRPEGSVSTLKIQRTERGDSAVYLCASSSAGGSYNEQFFGPGTRLTVL.

This clone was detected only a few times. V and J are TRBV4-3 and TRBJ1-6, with D possibly matching TRBD1 (6 bases). Trimming removed 0 bases from V and 9 bases from J, with 15 bases in between. This CDR3 spans 16 amino acids. The germline V gene encodes CDR1 LGHNA and CDR2 YSLEER. The CDR3: CASSQDLGRQASPLHF. In DNA form, the CDR3 reads TGCGCCAGCAGCCAAGATCTGGGGAGACAGGCTTCACCCCTCCACTTT.

The chain links TRBV6-2 or TRBV6-3 to TRBJ2-5, with D hard to call. Looked up from germline, CDR1 is MNHEY and CDR2 is SVGEGT. The CDR3 loop spans 15 amino acids. V lost 2 bases and J lost 0, with 10 bases in between. As DNA, the CDR3 is TGTGCCAGCAGTTACGTCGGGTCGAACCAAGAGACCCAGTACTTC. It is translated as CASSYVGSNQETQYF.

The genes are TRBV6-5 and TRBJ2-5, with 7 bases aligning to TRBD2. The ends lost 0 bases at V and 2 bases at J; junction bases unmatched: 3. The V gene's germline CDR1 is MNHEY and CDR2 SVGAGI. The CDR3 extends over 15 amino acids. The DNA of the CDR3 is TGTGCCAGCAGTTACTCGGGAGGGGCACAAGAGACCCAGTACTTC. Protein: CASSYSGGAQETQYF.

This chain connects TRBV9 to TRBJ2-3; D gene ambiguous. CDR1 SGDLS and CDR2 YYNGEE come from the germline V gene. With 4 bases removed from V and 2 bases from J, the gap between germline ends came to 11 bases. The CDR3 is 14 amino acids. As DNA, the CDR3 is TGTGCCAGCAGCTCGCTGTGGCACACAGATACGCAGTATTTT. It encodes CASSSLWHTDTQYF.

The genes are TRBV27 and TRBJ1-1; 7 bases are a match to TRBD1. This CDR3 is built from 12 residues. V was pared by 6 bases and J by 8 bases, with 6 bases of the junction left unmatched. Germline CDR1 and CDR2: MNHEY and SMNVEV (reference sequence). CDR3 region: CASSQGGREAFF. The CDR3, as DNA: TGTGCCAGCAGCCAGGGGGGCAGAGAAGCTTTCTTT.

The rearrangement uses TRBV4-3 and TRBJ2-3, with D uncertain. Trimming left V 3 bases short and J 6 bases short, with 13 bases between. The CDR3 covers 14 residues. CDR1 and CDR2 (germline): LGHNA, YSLEER. CDR3 sequence (DNA): TGCGCCAGCAGCCAGGGTCGGATCAAGGATACGCAGTATTTT. It yields the protein CASSQGRIKDTQYF.

The rearrangement links TRBV5-6 to TRBJ2-7; 13 positions match TRBD2. The CDR3 runs 14 residues. V lost 6 bases and J lost 2; bases outside the gene matches: 2. Germline V gene data show CDR1 as SGHDT and CDR2 as YYEEEE. In DNA form, the CDR3 reads TGTGCCAGCACCGGGACTAGCGGGACCTACGAGCAGTACTTC. It encodes CASTGTSGTYEQYF.

This clone appeared a single time. This rearrangement joins TRBV6-5 to TRBJ2-7, with 10 bases that match TRBD1. The CDR3 is made up of 15 amino acids. V dropped 6 bases and J dropped 4; count of bases not matched to a gene: 9. Germline-derived CDR1 and CDR2 are MNHEY and SVGAGI. The CDR3: CASSLRQGAVYEQYF. The CDR3 DNA follows: TGTGCCAGCAGCCTGAGACAGGGGGCGGTTTACGAGCAGTACTTC.

This chain connects TRBV5-6 to TRBJ2-7; D possibly matches TRBD1 or TRBD2 (5 bases each). The CDR3 consists of 13 residues. V shed 3 bases and J shed 7 bases, with 14 bases lying between them. Germline V gene sequence: CDR1 SGHDT, CDR2 YYEEEE. CDR3 region: CASSWGTFGEQYF. Here the CDR3 DNA reads TGTGCCAGCAGCTGGGGGACGTTCGGGGAGCAGTACTTC. Drawing the rest from reference TRBV5-6 and TRBJ2-7, the complete variable domain is DAGVTQSPTHLIKTRGQQVTLRCSPKSGHDTVSWYQQALGQGPQFIFQYYEEEERQRGNFPDRFSGHQFPNYSSELNVNALLLGDSALYLCASSWGTFGEQYFGPGTRLTVT.